This TCR beta chain was recovered during a study of regulatory T cells in long-lasting Graves disease. Study information: By definition, persistent Graves' disease involved antithyroid drugs for over 5 years alongside positive TSH receptor antibodies. Study observations and caveats: Accuracy could have been hurt by small sample size.

TCR beta libraries were built with iRepertoire HTBI primers and Arm-PCR of CDR3 regions. From the multiplex PCR reads, TCRdb called clonotypes with MiXCR, one entry per CDR3 protein. The data show some 450,000 distinct CDR3 sequences, 23% seen once. As concerns this clonotype: Its specificity is unknown.

Specified time point: persistent/refractory GD, antithyroid drugs over 5 years with positive TRAb. Preparation of the TCR library used RNA extracted from PBMCs. The sequence was collected from a female donor with Graves disease. Sample: peripheral blood mononuclear cells (PBMCs), taken when the disease was refractory, from a patient treated with antithyroid drugs.

This CDR3 reads CASSIGVSTSGANVLTF. The CDR3, as DNA: TGTGCCAGTAGTATAGGGGTCTCGACCTCTGGGGCCAACGTCCTGACTTTC. This chain links TRBV19 with TRBJ2-6; D call uncertain. Germline CDR1 reads LNHDA; CDR2 reads SQIVND (reference sequence). The CDR3 is made up of 17 amino acids. V lost 1 base, J lost 0 bases, and 10 bases lay in between.